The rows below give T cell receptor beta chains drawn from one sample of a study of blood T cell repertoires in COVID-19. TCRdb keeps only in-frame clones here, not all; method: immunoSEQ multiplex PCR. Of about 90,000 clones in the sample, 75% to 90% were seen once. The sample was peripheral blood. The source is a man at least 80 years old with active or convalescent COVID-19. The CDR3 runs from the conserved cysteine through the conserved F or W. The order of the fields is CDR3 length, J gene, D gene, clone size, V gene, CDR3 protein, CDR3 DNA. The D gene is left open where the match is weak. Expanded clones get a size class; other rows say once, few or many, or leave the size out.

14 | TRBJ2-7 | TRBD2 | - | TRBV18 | CASSPTSGIDEQYF | TGTGCCAGCTCACCGACTAGCGGGATAGACGAGCAGTACTTC
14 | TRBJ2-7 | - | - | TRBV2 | CASASPQGSYEQYF | TGTGCCAGCGCGTCCCCGCAGGGGTCCTACGAGCAGTACTTC
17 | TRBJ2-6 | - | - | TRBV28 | CASSLLGGKSGANVLTF | TGTGCCAGCAGTTTATTGGGCGGGAAGTCTGGGGCCAACGTCCTGACTTTC
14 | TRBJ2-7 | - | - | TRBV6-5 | CASSPRRDSYEQYF | TGTGCCAGCAGTCCTAGGAGGGACTCCTACGAGCAGTACTTC
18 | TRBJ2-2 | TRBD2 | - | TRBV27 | CASSLFSVASGIHGELFF | TGTGCCAGCAGTTTATTTTCGGTGGCTAGCGGGATACACGGGGAGCTGTTTTTT
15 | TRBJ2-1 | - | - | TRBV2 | CAGGDPTSSYNEQFF | TGTGCAGGGGGGGATCCCACCTCCTCCTACAATGAGCAGTTCTTC
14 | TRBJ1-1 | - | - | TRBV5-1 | CASSVAGMRTEAFF | TGCGCCAGCAGCGTCGCAGGGATGAGGACTGAAGCTTTCTTT
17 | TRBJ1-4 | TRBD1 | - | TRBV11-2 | CASSSWTGTALNEKLFF | TGTGCCAGCAGCTCCTGGACCGGGACAGCGCTTAATGAAAAACTGTTTTTT
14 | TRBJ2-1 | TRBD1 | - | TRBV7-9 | CASSGQGRYNEQFF | TGTGCCAGCAGCGGACAGGGGAGATACAATGAGCAGTTCTTC
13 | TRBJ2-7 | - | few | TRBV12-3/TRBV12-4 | CASSRQETYEQYF | TGTGCCAGCAGTCGACAAGAGACCTACGAGCAGTACTTC
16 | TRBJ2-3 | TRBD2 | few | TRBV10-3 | CAISGRGGPSTDTQYF | TGTGCCATCAGTGGTCGGGGGGGTCCTAGCACAGATACGCAGTATTTT
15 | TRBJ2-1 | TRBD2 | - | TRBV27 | CASSFSGRGVNEQFF | TGTGCCAGCAGTTTCAGCGGGAGGGGTGTAAATGAGCAGTTCTTC
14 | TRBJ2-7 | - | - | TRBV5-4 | CASRESGRSSEQYF | TGTGCCAGCAGGGAGAGTGGGAGGAGTTCCGAGCAGTACTTC
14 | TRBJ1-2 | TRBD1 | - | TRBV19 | CASSVDRGFGGYTF | TGTGCCAGTAGTGTGGACAGGGGGTTTGGTGGCTACACCTTC
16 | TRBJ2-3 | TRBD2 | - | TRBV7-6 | CASSLAPRGRGDTQYF | TGTGCCAGCAGCTTAGCCCCTCGCGGGAGAGGGGATACGCAGTATTTT
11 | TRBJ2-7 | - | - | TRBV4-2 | CASGHGYEQYF | TGTGCCAGCGGACACGGATACGAGCAGTACTTC
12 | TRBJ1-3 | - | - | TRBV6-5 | CASTPTGNTIYF | TGTGCCAGCACCCCCACTGGAAACACCATATATTTT
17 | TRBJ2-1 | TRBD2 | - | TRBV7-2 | CASSLERVYSGRNEQFF | TGTGCCAGCAGCTTAGAGAGGGTTTATAGCGGGAGAAATGAGCAGTTCTTC
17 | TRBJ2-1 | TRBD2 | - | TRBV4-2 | CASSHGTLAGNNNEQFF | TGTGCCAGCAGCCACGGCACTCTAGCGGGAAATAACAATGAGCAGTTCTTC
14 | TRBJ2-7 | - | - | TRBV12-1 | CASGAATTSYEQYF | TGTGCCAGCGGGGCGGCCACGACCTCCTACGAGCAGTACTTC
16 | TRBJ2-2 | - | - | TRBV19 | CASSTQTEGVRGELFF | TGTGCCAGTAGCACACAGACGGAGGGTGTTCGCGGGGAGCTGTTTTTT
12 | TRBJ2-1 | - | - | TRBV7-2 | CASSSDRNEQFF | TGTGCCAGCAGCTCCGATAGAAATGAGCAGTTCTTC
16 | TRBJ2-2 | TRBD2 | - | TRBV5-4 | CASSQDPGGNTGELFF | TGTGCCAGCAGCCAGGACCCGGGAGGGAACACCGGGGAGCTGTTTTTT
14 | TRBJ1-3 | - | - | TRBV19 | CASRQDISGNTIYF | TGTGCCAGTAGACAAGACATCTCTGGAAACACCATATATTTT
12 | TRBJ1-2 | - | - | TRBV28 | CASRGATNGYTF | TGTGCCAGCAGGGGGGCCACGAATGGCTACACCTTC
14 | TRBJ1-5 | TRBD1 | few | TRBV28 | CASTAGQIHQPQHF | TGTGCCAGCACCGCGGGACAGATCCATCAGCCCCAGCATTTT
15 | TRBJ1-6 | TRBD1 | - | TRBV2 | CASRVQTGASMALHF | TGTGCCAGCAGGGTACAGACAGGGGCCTCGATGGCCCTCCACTTT
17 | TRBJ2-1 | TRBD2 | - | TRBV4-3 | CASSQAATSGRVYEQFF | TGCGCCAGCAGCCAAGCTGCGACTAGCGGGAGGGTTTATGAGCAGTTCTTC
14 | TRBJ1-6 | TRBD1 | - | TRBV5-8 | CASSEGQLDSPLHF | TGTGCCAGCAGCGAGGGACAGCTTGATTCACCCCTCCACTTT